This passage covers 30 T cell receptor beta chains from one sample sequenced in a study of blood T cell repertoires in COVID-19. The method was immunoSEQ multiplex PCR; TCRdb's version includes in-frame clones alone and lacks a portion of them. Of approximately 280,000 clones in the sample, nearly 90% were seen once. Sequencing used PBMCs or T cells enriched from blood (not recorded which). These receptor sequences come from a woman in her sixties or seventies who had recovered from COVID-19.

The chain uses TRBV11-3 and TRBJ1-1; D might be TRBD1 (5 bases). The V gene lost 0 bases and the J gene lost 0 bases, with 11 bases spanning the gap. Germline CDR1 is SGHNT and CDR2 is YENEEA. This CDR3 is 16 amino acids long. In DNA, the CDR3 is TGTGCCAGCAGCTTAGATGCAGGGTACGTGAACACTGAAGCTTTCTTT. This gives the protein CASSLDAGYVNTEAFF.

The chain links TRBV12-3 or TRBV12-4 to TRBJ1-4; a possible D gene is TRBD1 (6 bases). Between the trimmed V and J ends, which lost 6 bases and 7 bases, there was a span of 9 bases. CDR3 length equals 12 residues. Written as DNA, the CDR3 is TGTGCCAGCAGCCTAGGGGGTGAAAAACTGTTTTTT. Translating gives CASSLGGEKLFF.

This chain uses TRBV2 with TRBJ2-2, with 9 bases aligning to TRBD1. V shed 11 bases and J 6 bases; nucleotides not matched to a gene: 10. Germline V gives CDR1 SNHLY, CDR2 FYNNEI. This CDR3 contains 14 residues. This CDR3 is CAGKDRGYPGELFF. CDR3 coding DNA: TGTGCCGGCAAGGACAGGGGTTACCCCGGGGAGCTGTTTTTT. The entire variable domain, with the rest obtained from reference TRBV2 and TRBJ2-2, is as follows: EPEVTQTPSHQVTQMGQEVILRCVPISNHLYFYWYRQILGQKVEFLVSFYNNEISEKSEIFDDQFSVERPDGSNFTLKIRSTKLEDSAMYFCAGKDRGYPGELFFGEGSRLTVL.

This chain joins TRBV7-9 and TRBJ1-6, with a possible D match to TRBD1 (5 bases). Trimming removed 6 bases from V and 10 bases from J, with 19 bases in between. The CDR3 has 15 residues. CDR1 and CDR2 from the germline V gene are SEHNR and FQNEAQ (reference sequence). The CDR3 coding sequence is TGTGCCAGCAGTCAAGGTCTCAGGGCCATCTCACCCCTCCACTTT. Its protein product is CASSQGLRAISPLHF.

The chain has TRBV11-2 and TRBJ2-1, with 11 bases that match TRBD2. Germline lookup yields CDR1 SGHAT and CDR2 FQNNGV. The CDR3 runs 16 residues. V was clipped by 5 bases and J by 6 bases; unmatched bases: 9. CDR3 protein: CASSLYLAGGLNEQFF. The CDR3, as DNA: TGTGCCAGCAGCCTATATCTAGCGGGAGGTCTCAATGAGCAGTTCTTC.

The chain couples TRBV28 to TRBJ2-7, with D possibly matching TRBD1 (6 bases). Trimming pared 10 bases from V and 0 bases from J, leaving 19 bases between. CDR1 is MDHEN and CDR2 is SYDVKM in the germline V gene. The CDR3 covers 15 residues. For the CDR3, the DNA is TGTGCCATCAGCGCAGCAGACAGGTCCTCCTACGAGCAGTACTTC. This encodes CAISAADRSSYEQYF.

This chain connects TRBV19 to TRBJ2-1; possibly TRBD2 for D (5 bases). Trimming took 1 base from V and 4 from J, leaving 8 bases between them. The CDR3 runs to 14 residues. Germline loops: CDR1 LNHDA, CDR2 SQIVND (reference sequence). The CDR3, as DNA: TGTGCCAGTAGTATAGCCGAGGGTTACAATGAGCAGTTCTTC. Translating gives CASSIAEGYNEQFF. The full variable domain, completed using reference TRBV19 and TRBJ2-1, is DGGITQSPKYLFRKEGQNVTLSCEQNLNHDAMYWYRQDPGQGLRLIYYSQIVNDFQKGDIAEGYSVSREKKESFPLTVTSAQKNPTAFYLCASSIAEGYNEQFFGPGTRLTVL.

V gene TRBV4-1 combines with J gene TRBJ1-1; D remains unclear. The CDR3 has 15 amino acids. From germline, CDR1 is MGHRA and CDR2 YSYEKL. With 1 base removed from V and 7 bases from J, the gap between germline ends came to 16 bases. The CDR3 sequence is CASSQGFAGINEAFF. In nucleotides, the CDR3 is TGCGCCAGCAGCCAAGGCTTCGCGGGGATTAATGAAGCTTTCTTT.

CDR3 region: CASSLTVAGVRNEQFF. The CDR3 DNA reads as TGCGCCAGCAGTTTAACGGTAGCGGGAGTAAGAAATGAGCAGTTCTTC. The chain couples TRBV5-1 to TRBJ2-1; 9 bases map to TRBD2. This CDR3 has 16 residues. The ends lost 5 bases at V and 7 bases at J; junction bases unmatched: 13. CDR1 is SGHRS, CDR2 YFSETQ, per germline.

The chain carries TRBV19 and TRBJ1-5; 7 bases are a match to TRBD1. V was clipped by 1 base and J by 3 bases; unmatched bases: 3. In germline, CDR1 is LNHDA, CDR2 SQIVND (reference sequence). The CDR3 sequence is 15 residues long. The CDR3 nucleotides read TGTGCCAGTAGTATAGGAGGGGGCATCAATCAGCCCCAGCATTTT. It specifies CASSIGGGINQPQHF.

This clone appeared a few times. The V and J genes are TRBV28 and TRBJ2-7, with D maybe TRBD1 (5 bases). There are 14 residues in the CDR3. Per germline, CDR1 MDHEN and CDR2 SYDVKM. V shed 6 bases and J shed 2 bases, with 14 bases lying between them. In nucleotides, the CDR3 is TGTGCCAGCAGCAAGGACACCATAACCTACGAGCAGTACTTC. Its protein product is CASSKDTITYEQYF.

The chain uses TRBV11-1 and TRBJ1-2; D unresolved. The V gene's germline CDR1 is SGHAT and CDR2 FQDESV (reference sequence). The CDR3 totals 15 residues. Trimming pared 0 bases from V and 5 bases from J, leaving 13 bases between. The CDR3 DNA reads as TGTGCCAGCAGCTTAGCCCCGACACTCGAGTATGGCTACACCTTC. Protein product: CASSLAPTLEYGYTF.

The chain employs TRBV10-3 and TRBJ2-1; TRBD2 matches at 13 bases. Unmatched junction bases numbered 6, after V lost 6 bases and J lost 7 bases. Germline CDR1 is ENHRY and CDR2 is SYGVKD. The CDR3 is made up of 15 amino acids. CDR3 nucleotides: TGTGCCATCAGCCTACTAGCGGGAGGGATAAATGAGCAGTTCTTC. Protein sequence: CAISLLAGGINEQFF.

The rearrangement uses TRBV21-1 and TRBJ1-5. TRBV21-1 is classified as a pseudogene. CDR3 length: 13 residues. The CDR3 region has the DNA TGTGCCAGCAGTCCTTATAGCAATCAGCCCCAGCATTTT. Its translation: CASSPYSNQPQHF.

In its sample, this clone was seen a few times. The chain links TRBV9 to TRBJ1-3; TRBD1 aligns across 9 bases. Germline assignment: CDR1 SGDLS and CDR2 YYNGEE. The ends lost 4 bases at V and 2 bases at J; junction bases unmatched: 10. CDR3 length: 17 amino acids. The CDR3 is CASSRNGQGMTGNTIYF. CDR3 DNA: TGTGCCAGCAGCCGAAACGGACAGGGGATGACTGGAAACACCATATATTTT.

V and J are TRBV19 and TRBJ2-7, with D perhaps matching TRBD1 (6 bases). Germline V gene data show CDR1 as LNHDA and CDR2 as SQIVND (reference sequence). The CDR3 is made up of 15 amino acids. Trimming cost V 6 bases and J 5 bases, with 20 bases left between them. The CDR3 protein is CASSTSGQSRDEQYF. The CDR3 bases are TGTGCCAGTAGCACCTCCGGACAGTCGAGGGACGAGCAGTACTTC.

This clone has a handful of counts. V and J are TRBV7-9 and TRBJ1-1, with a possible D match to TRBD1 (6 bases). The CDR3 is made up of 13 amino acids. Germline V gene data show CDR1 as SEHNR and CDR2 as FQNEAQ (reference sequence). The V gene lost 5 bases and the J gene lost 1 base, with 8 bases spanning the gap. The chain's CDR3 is CASSIQGNTEAFF. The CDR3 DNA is TGTGCCAGCAGCATACAGGGGAACACTGAAGCTTTCTTT. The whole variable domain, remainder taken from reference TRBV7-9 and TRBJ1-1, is DTGVSQNPRHKITKRGQNVTFRCDPISEHNRLYWYRQTLGQGPEFLTYFQNEAQLEKSRLLSDRFSAERPKGSFSTLEIQRTEQGDSAMYLCASSIQGNTEAFFGQGTRLTVV.

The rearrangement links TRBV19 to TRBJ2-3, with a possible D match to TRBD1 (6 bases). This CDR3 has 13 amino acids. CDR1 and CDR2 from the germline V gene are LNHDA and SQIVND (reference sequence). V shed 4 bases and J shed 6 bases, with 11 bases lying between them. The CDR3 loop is CASSKGHRDTQYF. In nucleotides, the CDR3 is TGTGCCAGTAGTAAGGGACATAGGGATACGCAGTATTTT. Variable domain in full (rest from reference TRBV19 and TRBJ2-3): DGGITQSPKYLFRKEGQNVTLSCEQNLNHDAMYWYRQDPGQGLRLIYYSQIVNDFQKGDIAEGYSVSREKKESFPLTVTSAQKNPTAFYLCASSKGHRDTQYFGPGTRLTVL.

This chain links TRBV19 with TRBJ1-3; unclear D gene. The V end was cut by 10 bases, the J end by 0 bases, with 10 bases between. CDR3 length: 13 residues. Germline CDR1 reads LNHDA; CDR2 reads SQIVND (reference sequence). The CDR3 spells CATGKHSGNTIYF. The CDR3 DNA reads TGTGCCACCGGGAAGCACTCTGGAAACACCATATATTTT.

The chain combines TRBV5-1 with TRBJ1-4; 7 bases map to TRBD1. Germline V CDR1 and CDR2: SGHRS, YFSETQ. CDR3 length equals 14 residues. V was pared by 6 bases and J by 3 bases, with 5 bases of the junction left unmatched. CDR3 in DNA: TGCGCCAGCACCTACGGGACAGCTAATGAAAAACTGTTTTTT. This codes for CASTYGTANEKLFF.

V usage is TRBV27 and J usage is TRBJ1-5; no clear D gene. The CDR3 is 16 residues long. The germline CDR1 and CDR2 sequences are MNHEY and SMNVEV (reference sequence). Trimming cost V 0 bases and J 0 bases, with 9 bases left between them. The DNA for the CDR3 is TGTGCCAGCAGTTTATCGGCATACAGTAGCAATCAGCCCCAGCATTTT. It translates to CASSLSAYSSNQPQHF.

The CDR3 loop is CASSLLQGAGGNEQFF. The CDR3 DNA reads as TGCGCCAGCAGCCTGTTACAGGGGGCAGGGGGGAATGAGCAGTTCTTC. The rearrangement links TRBV5-1 to TRBJ2-1; 9 positions agree with TRBD1. In germline, CDR1 is SGHRS, CDR2 YFSETQ. The trim removed 4 bases at V and 7 bases at J, leaving 12 bases unmatched. There are 16 residues in the CDR3.

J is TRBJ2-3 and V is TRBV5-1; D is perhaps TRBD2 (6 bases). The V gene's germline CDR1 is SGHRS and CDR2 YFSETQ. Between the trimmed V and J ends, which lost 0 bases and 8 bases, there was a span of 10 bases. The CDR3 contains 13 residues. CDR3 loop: CASSLVDGGTQYF. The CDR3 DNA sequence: TGCGCCAGCAGCTTGGTGGACGGGGGTACGCAGTATTTT.

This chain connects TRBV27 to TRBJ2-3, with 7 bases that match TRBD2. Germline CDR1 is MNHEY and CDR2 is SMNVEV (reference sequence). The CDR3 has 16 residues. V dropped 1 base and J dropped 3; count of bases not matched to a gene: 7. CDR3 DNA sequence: TGTGCCAGCAGTTTATTGGGCGGGAGCCGTACAGATACGCAGTATTTT. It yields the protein CASSLLGGSRTDTQYF.

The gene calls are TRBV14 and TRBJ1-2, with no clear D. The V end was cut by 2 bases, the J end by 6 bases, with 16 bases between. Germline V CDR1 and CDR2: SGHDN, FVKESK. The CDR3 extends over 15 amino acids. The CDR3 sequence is CASSQIAGTGDGYTF. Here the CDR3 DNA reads TGTGCCAGCAGCCAAATTGCAGGAACCGGGGATGGCTACACCTTC.

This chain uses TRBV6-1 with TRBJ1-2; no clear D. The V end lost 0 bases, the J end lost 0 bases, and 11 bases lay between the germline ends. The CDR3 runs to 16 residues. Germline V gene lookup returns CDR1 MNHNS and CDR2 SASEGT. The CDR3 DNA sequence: TGTGCCAGCAGTGAAGCTGGGCAGCCTTCTAACTATGGCTACACCTTC. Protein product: CASSEAGQPSNYGYTF.

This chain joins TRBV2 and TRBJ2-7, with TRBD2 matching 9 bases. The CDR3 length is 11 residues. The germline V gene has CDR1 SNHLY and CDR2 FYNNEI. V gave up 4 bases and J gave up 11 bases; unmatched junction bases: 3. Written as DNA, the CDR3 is TGTGCCAGCAGTGTAGGGACTAGCAAGTACTTC. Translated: CASSVGTSKYF. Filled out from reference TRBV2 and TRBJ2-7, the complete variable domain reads EPEVTQTPSHQVTQMGQEVILRCVPISNHLYFYWYRQILGQKVEFLVSFYNNEISEKSEIFDDQFSVERPDGSNFTLKIRSTKLEDSAMYFCASSVGTSKYFGPGTRLTVT.

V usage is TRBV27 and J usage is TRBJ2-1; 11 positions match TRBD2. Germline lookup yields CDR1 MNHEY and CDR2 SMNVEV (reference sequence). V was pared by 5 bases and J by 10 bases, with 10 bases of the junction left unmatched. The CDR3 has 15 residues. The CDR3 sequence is CASSKLAGATQEQFF. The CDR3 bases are TGTGCCAGCAGTAAACTAGCGGGGGCCACCCAAGAGCAGTTCTTC.

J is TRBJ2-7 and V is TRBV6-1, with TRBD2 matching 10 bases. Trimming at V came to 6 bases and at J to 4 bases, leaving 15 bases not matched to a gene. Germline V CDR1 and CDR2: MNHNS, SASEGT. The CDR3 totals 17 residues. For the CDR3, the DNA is TGTGCCAGCAGCGAACTTCTGCTAGCGGGAGTTCGGTACGAGCAGTACTTC. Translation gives CASSELLLAGVRYEQYF.

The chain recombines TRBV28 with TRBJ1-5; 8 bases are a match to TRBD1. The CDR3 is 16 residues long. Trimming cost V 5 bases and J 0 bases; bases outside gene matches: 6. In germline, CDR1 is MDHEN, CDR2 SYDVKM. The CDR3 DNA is TGTGCCAGCAGTACACGGACAGGGTTTAGCAATCAGCCCCAGCATTTT. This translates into CASSTRTGFSNQPQHF. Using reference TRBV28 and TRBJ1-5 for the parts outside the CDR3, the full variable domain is DVKVTQSSRYLVKRTGEKVFLECVQDMDHENMFWYRQDPGLGLRLIYFSYDVKMKEKGDIPEGYSVSREKKERFSLILESASTNQTSMYLCASSTRTGFSNQPQHFGDGTRLSIL.